This T cell receptor (beta chain) derives from a study of T cells in Graves' hyperthyroidism and ophthalmopathy. Study details: Peripheral blood draws took place at initial diagnosis, ahead of any treatment.

V lost 6 bases and J lost 4; bases outside the gene matches: 11. Per the germline V gene, CDR1 is DFQATT and CDR2 is SNEGSKA (reference sequence). There are 14 residues in the CDR3. The CDR3 regions of TCR beta were amplified from RNA transcripts. HTBI primers drove first-round RT-PCR of the TCR CDR3. TCRdb redid the calling of the multiplex PCR reads with MiXCR, one entry per CDR3 protein. The repertoire has some 760,000 distinct CDR3 sequences, roughly 15% of them found once; the top ten carry more than 8.5%. This clonotype has ten or more counts. Hyperthyroidism, newly diagnosed and lasting under 2 months, affected patients aged 18 to 65.

The sequenced sample consisted of blood. The receptor was derived from a young woman with Graves' hyperthyroidism. The chain joins TRBV20-1 to TRBJ1-2, with 7 nucleotides matching TRBD1. The CDR3 bases are TGCAGTGCAGACCCCCTACAGGGGATCTATGGCTACACCTTC. Residues: CSADPLQGIYGYTF.